The 4 T cell receptor beta chains reported below all come from one sample, sequenced in a study of cytotoxic CD8 clonotypes in ibrutinib-treated CLL. Only in-frame clones appear in the TCRdb table, and some are missing; sequencing was by immunoSEQ multiplex PCR. In the table there are approximately 57,000 clones, roughly 50% of which are singletons. The sample in question was PBMCs, obtained after 24 months of ibrutinib treatment. These receptors were collected from a human donor with chronic lymphocytic leukemia.

This clone was seen more than once but under ten times. This sequence joins TRBV18 and TRBJ1-3, with D uncertain. CDR1 and CDR2 (germline): KGHSH, LQKENI. Trimming stripped 2 bases from V and 0 bases from J, with 5 bases between. There are 14 residues in the CDR3. CDR3 sequence (DNA): TGTGCCAGCTCACCAACATTCTCTGGAAACACCATATATTTT. Its protein product is CASSPTFSGNTIYF.

This clone has a handful of counts. The V and J genes are TRBV21-1 and TRBJ2-1; the D call TRBD2 from the table was never checked on the DNA. TRBV21-1 is classified as a pseudogene. The CDR3 loop spans 14 amino acids. CDR3 in DNA: TGTGCCAGCAGCAAGGGACTAGCGGATAATGAGCAGTTCTTC. Translated, it gives CASSKGLADNEQFF.

The sample holds many counts of this clone. The rearrangement uses TRBV6-5 and TRBJ2-1, with no clear D. Trimming cost V 9 bases and J 5 bases, with 8 bases left between them. Per germline, CDR1 MNHEY and CDR2 SVGAGI. CDR3 size: 11 residues. The CDR3 protein is CASGPDNEQFF. DNA for the CDR3: TGTGCCAGTGGTCCCGACAATGAGCAGTTCTTC.

The CDR3 DNA follows: TGTGCCAGCAGCAACTTAGCAGACTCCTACAATGAGCAGTTCTTC. Amino acids: CASSNLADSYNEQFF. The chain joins TRBV21-1 to TRBJ2-1; the table's D call of TRBD2 was not tested on the DNA. TRBV21-1 is a pseudogene locus. This CDR3 spans 15 amino acids.